This TCR beta chain originates from a study of T cells in Graves' hyperthyroidism and ophthalmopathy. Diagnostic decisions used clinical symptoms, serum thyroxine and TRAb, thyroid ultrasound and orbital computed tomography. It was RNA transcripts that yielded the amplified TCR beta CDR3 regions. With the HTBI primer set, the TCR CDR3 went through a first round of RT-PCR. TCRdb reprocessed the multiplex PCR reads via MiXCR and lists one record per CDR3 protein. The sample carries about 640,000 distinct CDR3 sequences, 20% recorded once. Sequencing was done on a sample of blood. This clonotype was sampled from a man aged 25 to 45 with Graves' ophthalmopathy.

CDR3 loop: CASSFAGQGATDTQYF. The CDR3 bases are TGTGCCAGCAGCTTCGCGGGACAGGGGGCCACAGATACGCAGTATTTT. The chain links TRBV5-6 to TRBJ2-3; 12 bases align to TRBD1. Per the germline V gene, CDR1 is SGHDT and CDR2 is YYEEEE. J lost 2 bases, V lost 2 bases, and 3 bases had no gene match. This CDR3 has 16 amino acids.